The clone carrying this T cell receptor beta chain was detected many times. Antigen: not known. TCRdb independently ran MiXCR on the 5' RACE reads; one entry per CDR3 protein. The sample contains roughly 570,000 distinct CDR3 sequences, more than 9% of which appear only once. Germline CDR1 and CDR2: KGHSY and FQNENV. This CDR3 is 15 amino acids long. The germline V and J ends were trimmed by 1 base and 3 bases, with 13 bases remaining between them. These data originate in a study of identical twins. General study results and limits: In cord blood, abundant beta clonotypes had fewer insertions; memory showed no trend.

Everyone who donated was a healthy Caucasian. The data were also submitted as part of a second study, on yellow fever vaccine responses in identical twins.

This sequence was found in a woman between 18 and 29 years old in good health. The specimen sequenced was PBMCs. The rearrangement joins TRBV16 to TRBJ2-7; D is perhaps TRBD1 (7 bases). The CDR3 is CASSQFRGAFYEQYF. The CDR3 DNA reads as TGTGCCAGCAGCCAATTCAGGGGGGCTTTCTACGAGCAGTACTTC.